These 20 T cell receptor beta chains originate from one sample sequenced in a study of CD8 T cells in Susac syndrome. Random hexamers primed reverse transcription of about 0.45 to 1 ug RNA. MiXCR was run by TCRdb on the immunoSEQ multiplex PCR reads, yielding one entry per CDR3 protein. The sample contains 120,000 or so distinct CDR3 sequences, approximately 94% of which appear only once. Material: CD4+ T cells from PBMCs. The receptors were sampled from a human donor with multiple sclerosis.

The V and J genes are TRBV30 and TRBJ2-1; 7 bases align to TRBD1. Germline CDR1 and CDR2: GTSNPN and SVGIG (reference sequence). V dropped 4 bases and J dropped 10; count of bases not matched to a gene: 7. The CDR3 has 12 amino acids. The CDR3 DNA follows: TGTGCCTGGACGAATACAGGGGTGGAGCAGTTCTTC. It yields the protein CAWTNTGVEQFF.

The CDR3 here is CASSPRGGSTYEQYF. For the CDR3, the DNA is TGTGCCAGCAGCCCACGTGGGGGTAGCACCTACGAGCAGTACTTC. J is TRBJ2-7 and V is TRBV7-2; TRBD1 or TRBD2 may be the D gene (5 bases each). V was cut by 5 bases and J by 2 bases, with 16 bases left in between. CDR3 length: 15 amino acids. CDR1 and CDR2 from the germline V gene are SGHTA and FQGNSA.

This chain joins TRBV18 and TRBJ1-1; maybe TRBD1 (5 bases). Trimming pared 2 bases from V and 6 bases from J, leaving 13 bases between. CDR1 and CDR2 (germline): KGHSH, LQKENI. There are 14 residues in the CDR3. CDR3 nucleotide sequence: TGTGCCAGCTCACCAAACGTCCCGGGGGCTGAAGCTTTCTTT. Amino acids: CASSPNVPGAEAFF.

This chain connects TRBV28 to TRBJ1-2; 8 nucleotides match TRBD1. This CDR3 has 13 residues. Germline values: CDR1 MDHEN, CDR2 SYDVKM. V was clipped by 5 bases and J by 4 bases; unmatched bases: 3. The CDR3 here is CASSTTGVYGYTF. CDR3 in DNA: TGTGCCAGCAGTACGACAGGGGTCTATGGCTACACCTTC.

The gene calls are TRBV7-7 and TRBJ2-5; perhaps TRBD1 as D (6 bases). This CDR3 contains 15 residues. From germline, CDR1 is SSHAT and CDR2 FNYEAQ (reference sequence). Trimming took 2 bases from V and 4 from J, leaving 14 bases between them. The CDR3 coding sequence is TGTGCCAGCAGCTTACTAGGGGGTGGGGGAGAGACCCAGTACTTC. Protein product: CASSLLGGGGETQYF.

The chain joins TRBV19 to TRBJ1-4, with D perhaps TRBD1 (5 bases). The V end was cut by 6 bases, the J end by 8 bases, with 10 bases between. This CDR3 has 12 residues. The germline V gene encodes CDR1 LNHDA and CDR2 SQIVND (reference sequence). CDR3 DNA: TGTGCCAGTAGCCAACAGGCGGAAAAACTGTTTTTT. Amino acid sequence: CASSQQAEKLFF.

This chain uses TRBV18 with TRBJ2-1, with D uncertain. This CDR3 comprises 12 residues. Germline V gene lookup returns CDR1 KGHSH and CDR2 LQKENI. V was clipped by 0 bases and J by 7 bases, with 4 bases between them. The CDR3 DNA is TGTGCCAGCTCACCACCTGGAAATGAGCAGTTCTTC. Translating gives CASSPPGNEQFF.

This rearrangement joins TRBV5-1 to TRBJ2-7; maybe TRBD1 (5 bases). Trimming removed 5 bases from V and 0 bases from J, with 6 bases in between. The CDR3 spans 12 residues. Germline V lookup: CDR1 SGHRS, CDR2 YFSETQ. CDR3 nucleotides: TGCGCCAGCAGGGACAACTCCTACGAGCAGTACTTC. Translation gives CASRDNSYEQYF.

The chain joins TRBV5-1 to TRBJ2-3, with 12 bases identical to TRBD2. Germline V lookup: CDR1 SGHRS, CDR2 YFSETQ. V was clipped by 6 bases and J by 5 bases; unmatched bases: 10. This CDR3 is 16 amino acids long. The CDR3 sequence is CASTPPSGRGGDTQYF. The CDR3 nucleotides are TGCGCCAGCACACCCCCTAGCGGGAGGGGGGGAGATACGCAGTATTTT.

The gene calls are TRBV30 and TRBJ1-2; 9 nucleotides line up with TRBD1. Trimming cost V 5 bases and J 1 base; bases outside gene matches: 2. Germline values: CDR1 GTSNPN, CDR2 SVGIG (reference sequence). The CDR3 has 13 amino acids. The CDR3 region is CAWGQGNNYGYTF. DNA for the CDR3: TGTGCCTGGGGACAGGGGAATAACTATGGCTACACCTTC.

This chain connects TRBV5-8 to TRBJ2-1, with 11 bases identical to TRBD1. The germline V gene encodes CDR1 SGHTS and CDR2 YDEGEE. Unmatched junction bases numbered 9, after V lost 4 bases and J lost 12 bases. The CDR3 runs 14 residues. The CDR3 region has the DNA TGTGCCAGCAGCGTTATCAGGACAGGGGGCGTGCAGTTCTTC. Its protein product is CASSVIRTGGVQFF.

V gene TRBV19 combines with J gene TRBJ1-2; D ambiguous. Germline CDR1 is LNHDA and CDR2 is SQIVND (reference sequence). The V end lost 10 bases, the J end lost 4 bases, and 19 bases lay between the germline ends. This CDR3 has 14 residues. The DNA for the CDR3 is TGTGCCACCTCCCGTCAGGTCAGCATCTATGGCTACACCTTC. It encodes CATSRQVSIYGYTF. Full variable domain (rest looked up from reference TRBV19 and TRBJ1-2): DGGITQSPKYLFRKEGQNVTLSCEQNLNHDAMYWYRQDPGQGLRLIYYSQIVNDFQKGDIAEGYSVSREKKESFPLTVTSAQKNPTAFYLCATSRQVSIYGYTFGSGTRLTVV.

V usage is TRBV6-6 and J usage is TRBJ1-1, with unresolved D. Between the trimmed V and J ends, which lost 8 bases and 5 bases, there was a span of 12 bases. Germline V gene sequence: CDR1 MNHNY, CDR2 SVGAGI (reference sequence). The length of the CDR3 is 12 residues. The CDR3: CASRGDETEAFF. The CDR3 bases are TGTGCCAGCCGCGGGGATGAGACTGAAGCTTTCTTT.

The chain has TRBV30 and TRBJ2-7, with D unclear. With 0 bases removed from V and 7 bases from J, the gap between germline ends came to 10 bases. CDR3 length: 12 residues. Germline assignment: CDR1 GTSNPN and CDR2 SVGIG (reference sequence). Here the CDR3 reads CAWSVRPGEQYF. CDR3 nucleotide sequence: TGTGCCTGGAGTGTCCGTCCCGGGGAGCAGTACTTC.

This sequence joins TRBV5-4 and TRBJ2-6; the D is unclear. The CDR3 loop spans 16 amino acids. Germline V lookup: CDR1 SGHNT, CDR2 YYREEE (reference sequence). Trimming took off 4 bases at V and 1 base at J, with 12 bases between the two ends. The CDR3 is CASSRPWSSGANVLTF. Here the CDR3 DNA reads TGTGCCAGCAGCCGTCCCTGGAGTTCTGGGGCCAACGTCCTGACTTTC.

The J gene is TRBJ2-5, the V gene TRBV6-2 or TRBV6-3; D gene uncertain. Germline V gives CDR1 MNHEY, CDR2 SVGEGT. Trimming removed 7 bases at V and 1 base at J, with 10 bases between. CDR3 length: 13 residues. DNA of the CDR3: TGTGCCAGCACCATGACCCCCCAAGAGACCCAGTACTTC. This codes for CASTMTPQETQYF.

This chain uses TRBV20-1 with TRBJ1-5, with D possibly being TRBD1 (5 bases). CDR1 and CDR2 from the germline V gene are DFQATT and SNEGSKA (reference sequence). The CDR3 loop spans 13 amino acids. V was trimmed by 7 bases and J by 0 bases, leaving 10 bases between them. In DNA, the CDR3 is TGCAGTGTTAAGGGGAGTAGCAATCAGCCCCAGCATTTT. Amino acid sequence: CSVKGSSNQPQHF.

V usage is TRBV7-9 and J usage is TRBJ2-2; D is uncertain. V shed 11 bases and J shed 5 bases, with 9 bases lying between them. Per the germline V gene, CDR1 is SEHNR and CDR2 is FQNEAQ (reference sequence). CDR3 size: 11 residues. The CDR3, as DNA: TGTGCCCCAACCTTTACCGGGGAGCTGTTTTTT. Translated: CAPTFTGELFF. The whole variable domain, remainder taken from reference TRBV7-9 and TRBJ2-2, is DTGVSQNPRHKITKRGQNVTFRCDPISEHNRLYWYRQTLGQGPEFLTYFQNEAQLEKSRLLSDRFSAERPKGSFSTLEIQRTEQGDSAMYLCAPTFTGELFFGEGSRLTVL.

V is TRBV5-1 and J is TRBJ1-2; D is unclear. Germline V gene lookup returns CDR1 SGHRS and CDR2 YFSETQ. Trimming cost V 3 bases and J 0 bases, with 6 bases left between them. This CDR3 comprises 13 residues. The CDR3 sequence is CASSSLANYGYTF. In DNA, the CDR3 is TGCGCCAGCAGCTCTTTAGCTAACTATGGCTACACCTTC.

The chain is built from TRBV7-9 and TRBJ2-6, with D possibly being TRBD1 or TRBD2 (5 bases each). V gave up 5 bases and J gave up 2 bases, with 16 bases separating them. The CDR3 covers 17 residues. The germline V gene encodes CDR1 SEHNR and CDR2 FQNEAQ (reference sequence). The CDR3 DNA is TGTGCCAGCAGCCCCGGTATTGGGGGAACTGGGGCCAACGTCCTGACTTTC. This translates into CASSPGIGGTGANVLTF.